The 30 T cell receptor beta chains below come from one sample, sequenced in a study of T cell changes during pregnancy in multiple sclerosis. Clones were read by immunoSEQ multiplex PCR, and TCRdb kept only the in-frame ones, dropping some. This sample has about 70,000 clones, with around 90% found just once. The material sequenced was peripheral blood, taken in the third trimester of pregnancy. These receptor sequences come from a female donor in good health, enrolled as a control in a pregnancy study.

There are a few counts of this clone. The chain is built from TRBV5-1 and TRBJ1-4, with D perhaps matching TRBD1 (5 bases). CDR3 length: 15 residues. The V gene's germline CDR1 is SGHRS and CDR2 YFSETQ. Trimming removed 4 bases at V and 7 bases at J, with 17 bases between. DNA for the CDR3: TGCGCCAGCAGCCCGCAGGGAGGCCAGGGTGAAAAACTGTTTTTT. Its protein product is CASSPQGGQGEKLFF.

The chain joins TRBV9 to TRBJ2-3; 7 bases agree with TRBD2. J was trimmed by 2 bases and V by 7 bases; bases with no gene match: 7. The CDR3 spans 14 residues. Per the germline V gene, CDR1 is SGDLS and CDR2 is YYNGEE. CDR3 sequence reads: CASGGGDYTDTQYF. In DNA form, the CDR3 reads TGTGCCAGCGGTGGAGGGGACTACACAGATACGCAGTATTTT.

CDR3 residues: CASSQGRNYEQYF. The CDR3 DNA reads TGCGCCAGCAGCCAAGGGAGGAACTACGAGCAGTACTTC. The chain links TRBV4-3 to TRBJ2-7; D may be TRBD2 (5 bases). The CDR3 totals 13 residues. V was clipped by 1 base and J by 3 bases, with 7 bases between them. Germline CDR1 is LGHNA and CDR2 is YSLEER.

V and J are TRBV5-6 and TRBJ1-2; unclear D gene. V was cut by 1 base and J by 5 bases, with 3 bases left in between. The CDR3 has 11 residues. Germline V gene data show CDR1 as SGHDT and CDR2 as YYEEEE. CDR3 protein: CASSLYYGYTF. The CDR3 DNA follows: TGTGCCAGCAGCTTGTATTATGGCTACACCTTC.

V is TRBV29-1 and J is TRBJ1-1; no clear D gene. Trimming left V 6 bases short and J 6 bases short, with 14 bases between. CDR3 length: 12 amino acids. Germline CDR1 reads SQVTM; CDR2 reads ANQGSEA. Here the CDR3 DNA reads TGCAGCGTCCTTAAAGGCCAGGCTGAAGCTTTCTTT. The encoded protein is CSVLKGQAEAFF.

The J gene is TRBJ2-4, the V gene TRBV9; perhaps TRBD2 as D (7 bases). This CDR3 has 16 amino acids. The germline V gene encodes CDR1 SGDLS and CDR2 YYNGEE. V was pared by 4 bases and J by 4 bases, with 18 bases between. This CDR3 reads CASSLASGGLKNIQYF. The CDR3 DNA follows: TGTGCCAGCAGCCTAGCCTCCGGGGGGCTGAAAAACATTCAGTACTTC. Variable domain in full (rest from reference TRBV9 and TRBJ2-4): DSGVTQTPKHLITATGQRVTLRCSPRSGDLSVYWYQQSLDQGLQFLIQYYNGEERAKGNILERFSAQQFPDLHSELNLSSLELGDSALYFCASSLASGGLKNIQYFGAGTRLSVL.

This clone was found once. This chain connects TRBV18 to TRBJ2-7; D is unclear. This CDR3 contains 12 residues. The V end was cut by 1 base, the J end by 3 bases, with 4 bases between. Germline V CDR1 and CDR2: KGHSH, LQKENI. This CDR3 reads CASSPRLYEQYF. The DNA of the CDR3 is TGTGCCAGCTCACCACGACTCTACGAGCAGTACTTC.

The chain is built from TRBV7-9 and TRBJ1-5; D not certain. Germline assignment: CDR1 SEHNR and CDR2 FQNEAQ (reference sequence). V dropped 2 bases and J dropped 6 bases, with 17 bases sitting between them. This CDR3 is built from 16 residues. CDR3 DNA: TGTGCCAGCAGCTTAATGACAAACAATCCAGGTCAGCCCCAGCATTTT. This encodes CASSLMTNNPGQPQHF.

This chain joins TRBV30 and TRBJ2-5, with D hard to call. Germline V CDR1 and CDR2: GTSNPN, SVGIG (reference sequence). The CDR3 has 11 amino acids. V lost 2 bases and J lost 3, with 4 bases in between. CDR3 amino acids: CAWSYKETQYF. Here the CDR3 DNA reads TGTGCCTGGAGTTACAAAGAGACCCAGTACTTC. Together with reference TRBV30 and TRBJ2-5, the CDR3 gives the full variable domain: SQTIHQWPATLVQPVGSPLSLECTVEGTSNPNLYWYRQAAGRGLQLLFYSVGIGQISSEVPQNLSASRPQDRQFILSSKKLLLSDSGFYLCAWSYKETQYFGPGTRLLVL.

The chain combines TRBV19 with TRBJ1-2; no definite D call. With 2 bases removed from V and 0 bases from J, the gap between germline ends came to 7 bases. The CDR3 runs 14 residues. Germline CDR1 LNHDA, CDR2 SQIVND (reference sequence). CDR3 in DNA: TGTGCCAGTAGTATAAAGCGTTCTAACTATGGCTACACCTTC. It yields the protein CASSIKRSNYGYTF. The full variable domain, rest sourced from reference TRBV19 and TRBJ1-2, is DGGITQSPKYLFRKEGQNVTLSCEQNLNHDAMYWYRQDPGQGLRLIYYSQIVNDFQKGDIAEGYSVSREKKESFPLTVTSAQKNPTAFYLCASSIKRSNYGYTFGSGTRLTVV.

Here the CDR3 reads CASSLASSSSTDTQYF. As DNA, the CDR3 is TGTGCCAGCAGTTTAGCTTCGTCATCTAGCACAGATACGCAGTATTTT. V gene TRBV6-5 combines with J gene TRBJ2-3; no firm D call. Germline CDR1 is MNHEY and CDR2 is SVGAGI. The CDR3 consists of 16 residues. Trimming took 4 bases from V and 0 from J, leaving 14 bases between them.

The V and J genes are TRBV7-9 and TRBJ2-7; TRBD1 matches 7 bases. V lost 5 bases and J lost 3; bases outside the gene matches: 7. The germline V gene encodes CDR1 SEHNR and CDR2 FQNEAQ (reference sequence). The CDR3 spans 14 residues. CDR3 protein: CASSQQGNLYEQYF. The CDR3 bases are TGTGCCAGCAGCCAACAGGGGAACCTCTACGAGCAGTACTTC.

V is TRBV7-8 and J is TRBJ2-7; 7 bases are a match to TRBD1. The trim removed 5 bases at V and 2 bases at J, leaving 6 bases unmatched. Germline CDR1 SGHVS, CDR2 FQNEAQ. The CDR3 has 14 residues. CDR3 protein: CASSLGTVTYEQYF. The CDR3 DNA is TGTGCCAGCAGCCTCGGGACAGTTACCTACGAGCAGTACTTC. The whole variable domain, filled in from reference TRBV7-8 and TRBJ2-7, reads GAGVSQSPRYKVAKRGQDVALRCDPISGHVSLFWYQQALGQGPEFLTYFQNEAQLDKSGLPSDRFFAERPEGSVSTLKIQRTQQEDSAVYLCASSLGTVTYEQYFGPGTRLTVT.

CDR3 sequence (DNA): TGTGCCAGCAGCTTCTGGGCAGGGTTGGATCAGTACTTC. Its translation: CASSFWAGLDQYF. The V call is TRBV5-6, the J call TRBJ2-4; a possible D gene is TRBD1 (5 bases). V was cut by 2 bases and J by 12 bases, with 15 bases left in between. The CDR3 is made up of 13 amino acids. Germline V lookup: CDR1 SGHDT, CDR2 YYEEEE.

Written as DNA, the CDR3 is TGTGCCAGCAGGCCAGACAGAAATGAGCAGTTCTTC. As protein: CASRPDRNEQFF. This chain links TRBV6-6 with TRBJ2-1; tentatively, D is TRBD1 (5 bases). This CDR3 region has 12 residues. V was trimmed by 6 bases and J by 7 bases, leaving 10 bases between them. Germline CDR1 and CDR2: MNHNY and SVGAGI (reference sequence).

The CDR3 region is CASSFTGSTDTQYF. CDR3 bases: TGCGCCAGCAGCTTCACGGGAAGCACAGATACGCAGTATTTT. The V call is TRBV5-1, the J call TRBJ2-3; tentatively, D is TRBD2 (5 bases). CDR1 and CDR2 (germline): SGHRS, YFSETQ. The CDR3 is 14 amino acids. The ends were cut back, 2 bases at V and 0 bases at J, with 7 bases in the middle. The whole variable domain, filled in from reference TRBV5-1 and TRBJ2-3, reads KAGVTQTPRYLIKTRGQQVTLSCSPISGHRSVSWYQQTPGQGLQFLFEYFSETQRNKGNFPGRFSGRQFSNSRSEMNVSTLELGDSALYLCASSFTGSTDTQYFGPGTRLTVL.

This chain connects TRBV7-2 to TRBJ2-7; TRBD1 agrees at 7 bases. V shed 1 base and J 3 bases; nucleotides not matched to a gene: 0. Germline V lookup: CDR1 SGHTA, CDR2 FQGNSA. CDR3 length: 13 residues. CDR3 DNA sequence: TGTGCCAGCAGCTTAGACAGGGGCTACGAGCAGTACTTC. Translated, it gives CASSLDRGYEQYF.

This clone occurred once. This chain links TRBV4-3 with TRBJ2-7; 8 nucleotides match TRBD1. Germline V CDR1 and CDR2: LGHNA, YSLEER. The junction had 12 bases not matched to a gene; V was cut back by 0 bases and J by 2 bases. This CDR3 has 18 residues. DNA of the CDR3: TGCGCCAGCAGCCAAGAGAATCTCTACCAGGGGGCAACCTACGAGCAGTACTTC. Encoded protein: CASSQENLYQGATYEQYF.

This clone appeared a single time. In DNA form, the CDR3 reads TGCGCCAGCAGCCACGGACTAGCGGGGGGTATTGAGCAGTTCTTC. Residues: CASSHGLAGGIEQFF. The chain combines TRBV5-1 with TRBJ2-1; TRBD2 aligns across 14 bases. Per the germline V gene, CDR1 is SGHRS and CDR2 is YFSETQ. The CDR3 is 15 amino acids. V trimming: 4 bases; J trimming: 9 bases; junction bases outside the gene matches: 6.

The chain has TRBV2 and TRBJ1-2; D is uncertain. The V end lost 2 bases, the J end lost 4 bases, and 8 bases lay between the germline ends. The CDR3 is 13 amino acids. From germline, CDR1 is SNHLY and CDR2 FYNNEI. In DNA, the CDR3 is TGTGCCAGCAGTGAAAGTCAGGCCTATGGCTACACCTTC. Protein sequence: CASSESQAYGYTF.

This chain links TRBV7-2 with TRBJ1-1, with 7 nucleotides matching TRBD1. The V gene's germline CDR1 is SGHTA and CDR2 FQGNSA. V gave up 5 bases and J gave up 6 bases; unmatched junction bases: 12. The CDR3 is made up of 15 amino acids. This CDR3 is CASSRDRIGNSEAFF. The CDR3 nucleotides are TGTGCCAGCAGCAGGGACAGAATTGGAAACTCTGAAGCTTTCTTT.

V and J are TRBV18 and TRBJ1-5; D gene unclear. The CDR3 consists of 16 residues. V lost 5 bases, J lost 6 bases, and 20 bases lay in between. The germline gives CDR1 KGHSH, CDR2 LQKENI. The DNA of the CDR3 is TGTGCCAGCTCATCGTCCCGTCCTAAGTCGGGTCAGCCCCAGCATTTT. This codes for CASSSSRPKSGQPQHF.

V and J are TRBV19 and TRBJ2-7; 8 bases are shared with TRBD1. The V segment lost 10 bases and the J segment 0 bases; nucleotides outside the gene matches: 8. This CDR3 has 14 residues. Germline CDR1 is LNHDA and CDR2 is SQIVND (reference sequence). CDR3 nucleotides: TGTGCCACACGTAGACAGGGGAGCTCCTACGAGCAGTACTTC. The encoded protein is CATRRQGSSYEQYF.

This chain links TRBV27 with TRBJ1-6; D remains ambiguous. CDR1 MNHEY and CDR2 SMNVEV come from the germline V gene (reference sequence). V lost 7 bases to trimming and J lost 11 bases, with 18 bases between them. The CDR3 runs to 14 residues. The CDR3, as DNA: TGTGCCAGCACTCCAGGAGGACTGAGGGCACCCCTCCACTTT. This encodes CASTPGGLRAPLHF.

The rearrangement uses TRBV15 and TRBJ2-7; 8 nucleotides agree with TRBD1. V dropped 4 bases and J dropped 2; count of bases not matched to a gene: 4. CDR3 size: 14 residues. The germline V gene encodes CDR1 LNHNV and CDR2 YYDKDF (reference sequence). The DNA for the CDR3 is TGTGCCACCAGCACCAGACAGGGGCCCTACGAGCAGTACTTC. Protein sequence: CATSTRQGPYEQYF.

This sequence joins TRBV6-6 and TRBJ1-4, with a possible D match to TRBD1 (5 bases). V was shortened by 6 bases and J by 8 bases, with 16 bases between the two germline ends. Germline values: CDR1 MNHNY, CDR2 SVGAGI (reference sequence). This CDR3 spans 14 amino acids. The CDR3 loop reads CASSDGGRTEKLFF. CDR3 DNA sequence: TGTGCCAGCAGCGACGGGGGACGGACCGAAAAACTGTTTTTT.

Comment on this clone: One end of the junction does not line up with germline, which may come from a read error. This chain uses TRBV27 with TRBJ2-3, with a tentative D call TRBD1 (5 bases). This CDR3 contains 13 residues. CDR1 is MNHEY and CDR2 is SMNVEV in the germline V gene (reference sequence). CDR3 in DNA: TGTGCCAGCAGCGAGTCGGACACCAAAATCCAGGATTTT. This codes for CASSESDTKIQDF.

The CDR3 bases are TGTGCCAGCAGCTTAGGAGGGACAGGGTTGGCCGGGGAGCTGTTTTTT. Residues: CASSLGGTGLAGELFF. This chain connects TRBV7-9 to TRBJ2-2; 9 nucleotides align to TRBD1. The J segment lost 6 bases and the V segment lost 1 base, leaving 6 bases of the junction unmatched. Germline CDR1 reads SEHNR; CDR2 reads FQNEAQ (reference sequence). The CDR3 has 16 residues.

The chain joins TRBV7-9 to TRBJ2-5; possible D gene TRBD2, 6 bases. Germline loops: CDR1 SEHNR, CDR2 FQNEAQ (reference sequence). The CDR3 length is 13 residues. Trimming took 7 bases from V and 2 from J, leaving 11 bases between them. DNA of the CDR3: TGTGCCAGCATCGGGGCGGGACAAGAGACCCAGTACTTC. This sequence encodes CASIGAGQETQYF.

The J gene is TRBJ2-3, the V gene TRBV27; D is possibly TRBD1 (6 bases). Germline V CDR1 and CDR2: MNHEY, SMNVEV (reference sequence). The CDR3 runs to 15 residues. The ends were cut back, 4 bases at V and 0 bases at J, with 11 bases in the middle. This chain's CDR3 is CASSSLGASTDTQYF. Written as DNA, the CDR3 is TGTGCCAGCAGTTCGCTGGGGGCTAGCACAGATACGCAGTATTTT.